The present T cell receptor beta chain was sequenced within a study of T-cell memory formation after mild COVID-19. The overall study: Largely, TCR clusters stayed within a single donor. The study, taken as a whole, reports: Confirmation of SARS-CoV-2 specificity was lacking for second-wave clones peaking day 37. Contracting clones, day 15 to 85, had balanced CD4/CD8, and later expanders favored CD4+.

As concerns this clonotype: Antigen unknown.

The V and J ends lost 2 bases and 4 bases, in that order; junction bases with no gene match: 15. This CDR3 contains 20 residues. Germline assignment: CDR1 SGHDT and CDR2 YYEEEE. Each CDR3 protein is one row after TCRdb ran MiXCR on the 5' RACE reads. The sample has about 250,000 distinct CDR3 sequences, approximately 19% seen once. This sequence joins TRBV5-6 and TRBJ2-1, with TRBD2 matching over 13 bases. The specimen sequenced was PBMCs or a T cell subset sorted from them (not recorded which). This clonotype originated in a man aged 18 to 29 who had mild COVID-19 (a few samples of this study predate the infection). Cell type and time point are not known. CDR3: CASSFITPRLAGGQYNEQFF. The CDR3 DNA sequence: TGTGCCAGCAGCTTCATCACCCCTAGACTAGCGGGGGGTCAGTACAATGAGCAGTTCTTC.